The clone carrying this T cell receptor beta chain was seen more than once but under ten times. Its antigen is not identified. This record comes from a study of T-cell reconstitution after alpha-beta-depleted transplantation in children. Study-level results: Surviving recipient cells, namely T cells and thymic progenitors, were the source of high day-60 TCRbeta diversity in some patients. The main origin of T-cell counts and diversity one year after transplant was newly produced T cells. Several hundred expanded graft clones reportedly gave rise to the alpha-beta T cells present about two months after transplant.

This sample's TCRbeta library carried unique molecular identifier barcodes. Each CDR3 protein gets one entry after TCRdb re-called the PCR reads with MiXCR. The data hold over 400,000 distinct CDR3 sequences, with around two fifths observed a single time. Germline assignment: CDR1 KGHSH and CDR2 LQKENI. Trimming stripped 0 bases from V and 7 bases from J, with 13 bases between. This CDR3 is 15 amino acids long. This receptor was obtained from a girl aged 2 to 9 with aplastic anemia, due to receive a stem cell transplant. The input for sequencing was PBMCs, taken before TCRalphabeta/CD19-depleted stem cell transplant. The V and J genes are TRBV18 and TRBJ2-1, with a tentative D call TRBD1 (6 bases). CDR3 sequence (DNA): TGTGCCAGCTCACCACCGGGACACCTAAGAAATGAGCAGTTCTTC. As protein: CASSPPGHLRNEQFF.